Listed here are 5 T cell receptor beta chains from one sample, sequenced in a study of cytomegalovirus exposure and HLA in healthy donors. Repertoires were generated with immunoSEQ multiplex PCR, while TCRdb's copy carries only in-frame clones and drops some. Of over 120,000 clones in the sample, 94% were seen once. The sample comprised PBMCs. The receptor source for this set is a man younger than 30 in good health and CMV-seropositive.

The V and J genes are TRBV6-1 and TRBJ2-7, with 10 positions matching TRBD2. Germline assignment: CDR1 MNHNS and CDR2 SASEGT. The CDR3 runs 17 residues. V dropped 1 base and J dropped 3; count of bases not matched to a gene: 9. CDR3 sequence (DNA): TGTGCCAGCAGTGAAGAGTCGGGGCTAGCGGGAGTCTACGAGCAGTACTTC. Protein product: CASSEESGLAGVYEQYF.

V is TRBV9 and J is TRBJ2-7, with TRBD2 as a possible D gene (5 bases). V was clipped by 4 bases and J by 4 bases, with 18 bases between them. Per the germline V gene, CDR1 is SGDLS and CDR2 is YYNGEE. The CDR3 totals 15 residues. The CDR3 DNA follows: TGTGCCAGCAGCCCCCTCGAGGGAACTTCTTACGAGCAGTACTTC. It codes for CASSPLEGTSYEQYF.

This chain connects TRBV27 to TRBJ1-2; D may be TRBD1 (5 bases). V shed 5 bases and J shed 1 base, with 11 bases lying between them. Germline CDR1 reads MNHEY; CDR2 reads SMNVEV (reference sequence). This CDR3 comprises 14 residues. CDR3 sequence: CASSPWGLNYGYTF. The CDR3 bases are TGTGCCAGCAGTCCCTGGGGCCTTAACTATGGCTACACCTTC.

This clone was seen once. The CDR3 here is CASSTLDRGILTF. For the CDR3, the DNA is TGTGCCAGCAGCACCCTGGACAGGGGGATACTGACTTTC. The V call is TRBV21-1, the J call TRBJ2-6; the D call TRBD1 from the table was never checked on the DNA. TRBV21-1 corresponds to a pseudogene. The CDR3 contains 13 residues.

The rearrangement joins TRBV29-1 to TRBJ2-7, with TRBD2 matching 7 bases. The CDR3 consists of 13 residues. CDR1 is SQVTM and CDR2 is ANQGSEA in the germline V gene. Trimming cost V 4 bases and J 3 bases; bases outside gene matches: 6. The CDR3 sequence: CSVASGQIYEQYF. CDR3 DNA sequence: TGCAGCGTTGCTAGCGGACAAATCTACGAGCAGTACTTC.